A single sample gave rise to the 26 T cell receptor beta chains below, sequenced in a study of blood T cells in healthy people across ages. Using a J-beta primer mix together with a sample-barcoded 5' primer, a second PCR was run for roughly 6 to 11 cycles. Using its own MiXCR run on the 5' RACE reads, TCRdb lists one record per CDR3 protein. Of 750,000 to 1,000,000 distinct CDR3 sequences in the sample, 25% to 30% are singletons; the top ten hold 10% to 13%. This same sample was also taken into another study, of T cells of mothers and their children.

Sequenced: blood. Source of these receptors: a woman in her forties in good health.

Only a few counts were recorded for this clonotype. One junction end disagrees with the germline gene, perhaps due to a read error. The chain has TRBV7-2 and TRBJ1-5; 8 positions agree with TRBD1. The CDR3 loop spans 14 amino acids. Germline V gene lookup returns CDR1 SGHTA and CDR2 FQGNSA. The DNA for the CDR3 is TGTGCCAGCAGTAGACAGGGGAGCAATCAGCCCCGGCATTTT. It specifies CASSRQGSNQPRHF.

Notes on this clonotype: A much larger clone differs from this one at a single base, so this may be a read error. The genes are TRBV20-1 and TRBJ1-2; TRBD1 agrees at 9 bases. The CDR3 length is 15 residues. Germline V gives CDR1 DFQATT, CDR2 SNEGSKA (reference sequence). CDR3 amino acids: CSAFSGTGWNYGCNF. The CDR3 DNA reads as TGCAGTGCTTTCTCAGGGACAGGGTGGAACTATGGCTGCAACTTC.

DNA for the CDR3: TGTGCCAGCAGCTTGATACTAGCGGGGAGGGACACAGATACGCAGTATTTT. Its translation is CASSLILAGRDTDTQYF. This sequence joins TRBV5-5 and TRBJ2-3, with 10 bases aligning to TRBD2. This CDR3 is built from 17 residues. Trimming cost V 1 base and J 2 bases; bases outside gene matches: 7. Germline assignment: CDR1 SGHKS and CDR2 YYEKEE (reference sequence).

The chain carries TRBV9 and TRBJ2-3; no clear D. Germline CDR1 and CDR2: SGDLS and YYNGEE. V was trimmed by 3 bases and J by 5 bases, leaving 13 bases between them. This CDR3 has 14 amino acids. CDR3 bases: TGTGCCAGCAGCGACGGGTCCTTTCAAGATACGCAGTATTTT. Its protein product is CASSDGSFQDTQYF.

The DNA of the CDR3 is TGCAGTGCTTGGGGGGGGGGATTGGGCTACGAGCAGTACTTC. Amino acids: CSAWGGGLGYEQYF. The J gene is TRBJ2-4, the V gene TRBV20-1, with 7 positions matching TRBD2. The DNA end is more similar to TRBJ2-7, so the J call may be wrong. Germline CDR1 is DFQATT and CDR2 is SNEGSKA (reference sequence). There are 14 residues in the CDR3.

This clonotype occurred many times. The V and J genes are TRBV28 and TRBJ2-3, with TRBD2 as a possible D gene (5 bases). Per the germline V gene, CDR1 is MDHEN and CDR2 is SYDVKM. V was pared by 8 bases and J by 6 bases, with 15 bases between. This CDR3 spans 13 amino acids. Here the CDR3 reads CASSEHTRDTQYF. The CDR3 DNA reads as TGTGCCAGCTCCGAGCATACTAGGGATACGCAGTATTTT.

This clonotype was detected ten times or more. The chain combines TRBV5-1 with TRBJ1-2, with a weak D call TRBD1 (5 bases). Trimming removed 0 bases from V and 3 bases from J, with 12 bases in between. The CDR3 spans 15 residues. CDR1 is SGHRS and CDR2 is YFSETQ in the germline V gene. CDR3 in DNA: TGCGCCAGCAGCTTGGGGGCAGGGACGGACTATGGCTACACCTTC. It is translated as CASSLGAGTDYGYTF. The entire variable domain, with the rest obtained from reference TRBV5-1 and TRBJ1-2, is as follows: KAGVTQTPRYLIKTRGQQVTLSCSPISGHRSVSWYQQTPGQGLQFLFEYFSETQRNKGNFPGRFSGRQFSNSRSEMNVSTLELGDSALYLCASSLGAGTDYGYTFGSGTRLTVV.

Comments on this clonotype: One base away lies a much larger clone, so this may be a sequencing read error. The V and J genes are TRBV7-3 and TRBJ2-4; the D gene is possibly TRBD1 (5 bases). Germline V gives CDR1 SGHTA, CDR2 FQGTGA. There are 16 residues in the CDR3. Trimming stripped 2 bases from V and 13 bases from J, with 24 bases between. CDR3 sequence: CASSLSGPRSYNEQYF. The CDR3 DNA is TGTGCCAGCAGCTTATCAGGGCCCCGCTCCTACAATGAGCAGTACTTC. The full variable domain, in which reference TRBV7-3 and TRBJ2-4 provide the parts outside the CDR3, is GAGVSQTPSNKVTEKGKYVELRCDPISGHTALYWYRQSLGQGPEFLIYFQGTGAADDSGLPNDRFFAVRPEGSVSTLKIQRTERGDSAVYLCASSLSGPRSYNEQYFGAGTRLSVL.

The J gene is TRBJ2-3, the V gene TRBV20-1; no definite D call. V was shortened by 3 bases and J by 1 base, with 11 bases between the two germline ends. Germline V gene lookup returns CDR1 DFQATT and CDR2 SNEGSKA (reference sequence). The CDR3 has 14 amino acids. This CDR3 is CSASPHGGTDTQYF. The CDR3 DNA reads as TGCAGTGCTAGCCCACACGGCGGCACAGATACGCAGTATTTT.

The chain carries TRBV2 and TRBJ1-4, with D tentatively TRBD1 (5 bases). V was shortened by 3 bases and J by 4 bases, with 12 bases between the two germline ends. Germline-derived CDR1 and CDR2 are SNHLY and FYNNEI. CDR3 length: 15 amino acids. CDR3 loop: CASSDKRGSNEKLFF. The CDR3 DNA sequence: TGTGCCAGCAGTGACAAGCGGGGGAGTAATGAAAAACTGTTTTTT.

This clonotype was counted many times. J is TRBJ2-7 and V is TRBV12-3 or TRBV12-4, with D maybe TRBD1 (6 bases). The V and J ends lost 10 bases and 6 bases respectively, with 25 bases between them. The CDR3 has 15 amino acids. The CDR3 region has the DNA TGTGCCACCCCAGGGGACACCGCCCTTTCCCTCGAGCAGTACTTC. Translating gives CATPGDTALSLEQYF.

This clonotype was found many times. The chain links TRBV7-2 to TRBJ2-7; D perhaps matches TRBD1 (6 bases). The V end was cut by 5 bases, the J end by 6 bases, with 17 bases between. Germline CDR1 is SGHTA and CDR2 is FQGNSA. The CDR3 loop spans 14 amino acids. The CDR3: CASSRYRDTLEQYF. In nucleotides, the CDR3 is TGTGCCAGCAGCAGGTACCGGGACACCCTCGAGCAGTACTTC.

Many counts were recorded for this clonotype. V and J are TRBV7-9 and TRBJ2-1, with TRBD1 matching 8 bases. The J segment lost 1 base and the V segment lost 2 bases, leaving 1 base of the junction unmatched. The germline CDR1 and CDR2 sequences are SEHNR and FQNEAQ (reference sequence). The CDR3 totals 15 residues. Written as DNA, the CDR3 is TGTGCCAGCAGCTTACAGGGGGCATCCTACAATGAGCAGTTCTTC. Its protein is CASSLQGASYNEQFF.

This clonotype was seen many times. The chain joins TRBV14 to TRBJ1-1; D ambiguous. The germline V gene has CDR1 SGHDN and CDR2 FVKESK. This CDR3 comprises 13 residues. Between the trimmed V and J ends, which lost 1 base and 3 bases, there was a span of 6 bases. DNA of the CDR3: TGTGCCAGCAGCCAAGGGTTGGACACTGAAGCTTTCTTT. Its protein is CASSQGLDTEAFF. Variable domain in full (rest from reference TRBV14 and TRBJ1-1): EAGVTQFPSHSVIEKGQTVTLRCDPISGHDNLYWYRRVMGKEIKFLLHFVKESKQDESGMPNNRFLAERTGGTYSTLKVQPAELEDSGVYFCASSQGLDTEAFFGQGTRLTVV.

This clonotype came up many times. The rearrangement uses TRBV4-1 and TRBJ2-5; tentative D call: TRBD2 (6 bases). V shed 4 bases and J shed 5 bases, with 17 bases lying between them. From germline, CDR1 is MGHRA and CDR2 YSYEKL. The CDR3 length is 15 residues. CDR3 amino acids: CASSPGPGLQETQYF. DNA for the CDR3: TGCGCCAGCAGCCCCGGCCCTGGACTACAGGAGACCCAGTACTTC.

This clonotype was detected only once. The likely explanation is a read error, given a far larger clone one base away. The chain employs TRBV20-1 and TRBJ2-5, with D unclear. Germline assignment: CDR1 DFQATT and CDR2 SNEGSKA (reference sequence). This CDR3 has 12 residues. The V end lost 3 bases, the J end lost 11 bases, and 16 bases lay between the germline ends. Here the CDR3 reads CSARGPAGEQYF. The CDR3 nucleotides are TGCAGTGCTAGGGGCCCGGCTGGTGAGCAGTACTTC.

This clonotype appeared many times. The chain links TRBV6-1 to TRBJ2-6; 7 bases match TRBD1. With 6 bases clipped from V and 0 bases from J, the junction kept 11 bases outside the gene matches. From germline, CDR1 is MNHNS and CDR2 SASEGT. This CDR3 has 18 residues. Written as DNA, the CDR3 is TGTGCCAGCAGCACCCGGACAGGTTTAATCTCTGGGGCCAACGTCCTGACTTTC. Encoded protein: CASSTRTGLISGANVLTF.

This clonotype was observed a few times. The chain is built from TRBV2 and TRBJ2-7, with 8 bases that match TRBD1. The CDR3 has 13 residues. Germline-derived CDR1 and CDR2 are SNHLY and FYNNEI. With 8 bases clipped from V and 5 bases from J, the junction kept 8 bases outside the gene matches. CDR3 coding DNA: TGTGCCAGCGACAACGACAGGGGCGACGAGCAGTACTTC. Translating it yields CASDNDRGDEQYF. The entire variable domain, with the rest obtained from reference TRBV2 and TRBJ2-7, is as follows: EPEVTQTPSHQVTQMGQEVILRCVPISNHLYFYWYRQILGQKVEFLVSFYNNEISEKSEIFDDQFSVERPDGSNFTLKIRSTKLEDSAMYFCASDNDRGDEQYFGPGTRLTVT.

This clonotype occurred many times. The V call is TRBV7-2, the J call TRBJ1-2; maybe TRBD1 (6 bases). The CDR3 covers 13 residues. V dropped 3 bases and J dropped 4 bases, with 9 bases sitting between them. Per germline, CDR1 SGHTA and CDR2 FQGNSA. This chain's CDR3 is CASSFGGIYGYTF. CDR3 nucleotides: TGTGCCAGCAGCTTTGGGGGCATCTATGGCTACACCTTC.

This clonotype was counted only a few times. The genes are TRBV20-1 and TRBJ2-2; a possible D gene is TRBD1 (7 bases). Germline loops: CDR1 DFQATT, CDR2 SNEGSKA (reference sequence). The CDR3 covers 15 residues. Trimming took 4 bases from V and 4 from J, leaving 16 bases between them. CDR3 sequence: CSATRQGGITGELFF. Here the CDR3 DNA reads TGCAGTGCTACCCGTCAGGGGGGAATCACCGGGGAGCTGTTTTTT.

Of note for this clonotype: Its ends do not fully match the called genes, so a read error is possible. The V and J genes are TRBV5-6 and TRBJ1-2; TRBD1 matches 7 bases. The germline CDR1 and CDR2 sequences are SGHDT and YYEEEE. This CDR3 has 14 amino acids. CDR3 sequence: CVSSRDSLNYGYTF. The CDR3 nucleotides read TGTGTCAGCAGCCGGGACAGTTTAAACTATGGCTACACCTTC. The variable domain in full, with the rest retrieved from reference TRBV5-6 and TRBJ1-2, is DAGVTQSPTHLIKTRGQQVTLRCSPKSGHDTVSWYQQALGQGPQFIFQYYEEEERQRGNFPDRFSGHQFPNYSSELNVNALLLGDSALYLCVSSRDSLNYGYTFGSGTRLTVV.

The chain recombines TRBV20-1 with TRBJ2-7; 12 positions agree with TRBD2. The J call may be in error: the DNA end matches TRBJ2-5 better. Germline V CDR1 and CDR2: DFQATT, SNEGSKA (reference sequence). CDR3 size: 15 residues. CDR3 DNA: TGCAGTGCTAACCCGCGGACTAGCGGGAAAGGGACCCAGTACTTC. This translates into CSANPRTSGKGTQYF.

This clonotype was recorded many times. The DNA for the CDR3 is TGTGCCAGCAGCACACTAGCGGGGGGGAGCACAGATACGCAGTATTTT. It encodes CASSTLAGGSTDTQYF. The chain carries TRBV9 and TRBJ2-3; 13 positions agree with TRBD2. V lost 4 bases, J lost 0 bases, and 2 bases stayed unmatched. CDR1 and CDR2 from the germline V gene are SGDLS and YYNGEE. CDR3 length: 16 amino acids.

There are a few counts of this clonotype. The chain combines TRBV28 with TRBJ1-3; D gene unclear. Germline CDR1 reads MDHEN; CDR2 reads SYDVKM. Trimming shortened V by 6 bases and J by 0 bases, and 15 bases separated the two germline ends. This CDR3 contains 16 residues. The DNA of the CDR3 is TGTGCCAGCAGCGCCCCCGGGCCGAACTCTGGAAACACCATATATTTT. It is translated as CASSAPGPNSGNTIYF.

This clonotype was seen repeatedly, ten times or more. The V gene is TRBV7-6, the J gene TRBJ2-7, with 8 bases identical to TRBD2. Germline CDR1 is SGHVS and CDR2 is FNYEAQ. Unmatched junction bases numbered 12, after V lost 5 bases and J lost 6 bases. The CDR3 extends over 15 amino acids. CDR3 sequence: CASSLTTSAQSEQYF. The CDR3 DNA reads TGTGCCAGCAGCCTGACGACTAGCGCCCAGAGCGAGCAGTACTTC.

The table lists this clonotype with a few counts. This chain connects TRBV24-1 to TRBJ2-1; 14 positions agree with TRBD2. CDR1 is KGHDR, CDR2 SFDVKD, per germline. The CDR3 length is 18 residues. Losses at the gene ends were 3 bases for V and 0 bases for J; bases not matched to a gene: 3. CDR3 protein: CATSDGTSGGSSYNEQFF. The CDR3 DNA is TGTGCCACCAGTGATGGGACTAGCGGGGGAAGCTCCTACAATGAGCAGTTCTTC.